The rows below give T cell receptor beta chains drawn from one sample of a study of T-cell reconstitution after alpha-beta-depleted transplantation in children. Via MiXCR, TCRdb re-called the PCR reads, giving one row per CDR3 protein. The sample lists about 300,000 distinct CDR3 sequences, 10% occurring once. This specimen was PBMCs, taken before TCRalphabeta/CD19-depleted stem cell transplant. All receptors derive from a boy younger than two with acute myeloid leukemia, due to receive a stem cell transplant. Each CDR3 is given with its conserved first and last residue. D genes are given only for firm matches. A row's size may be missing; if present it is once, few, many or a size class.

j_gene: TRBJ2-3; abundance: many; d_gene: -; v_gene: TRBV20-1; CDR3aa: CSAMSTGPDTQYF; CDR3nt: TGCAGTGCTATGTCAACAGGGCCAGATACGCAGTATTTT
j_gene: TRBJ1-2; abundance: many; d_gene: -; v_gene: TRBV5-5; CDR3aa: CASSLDPGNGYTF; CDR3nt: TGTGCCAGCAGCTTGGATCCGGGGAATGGCTACACCTTC
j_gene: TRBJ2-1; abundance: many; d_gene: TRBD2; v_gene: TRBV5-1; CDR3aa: CASSLVAQRGNEQFF; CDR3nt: TGCGCCAGCAGCTTGGTGGCTCAGCGGGGGAATGAGCAGTTCTTC
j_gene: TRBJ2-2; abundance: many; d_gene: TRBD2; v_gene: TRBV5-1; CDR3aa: CASSVGLAGGGTGELFF; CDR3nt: TGCGCCAGCAGCGTGGGACTAGCGGGAGGAGGCACCGGGGAGCTGTTTTTT
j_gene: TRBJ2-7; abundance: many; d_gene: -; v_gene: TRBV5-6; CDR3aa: CASSLDAYSESSYEQYF; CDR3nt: TGTGCCAGCAGCTTGGATGCTTACAGCGAAAGCTCCTACGAGCAGTACTTC
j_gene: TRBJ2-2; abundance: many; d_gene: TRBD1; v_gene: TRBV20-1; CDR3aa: CSARDSGQGTAAAQLFF; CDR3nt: TGCAGTGCTAGAGATTCTGGACAGGGGACCGCGGCGGCGCAGCTGTTTTTT
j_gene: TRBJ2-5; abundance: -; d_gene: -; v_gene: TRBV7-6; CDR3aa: CASSLEKYETQYF; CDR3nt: TGTGCCAGCAGCTTAGAAAAGTATGAGACCCAGTACTTC
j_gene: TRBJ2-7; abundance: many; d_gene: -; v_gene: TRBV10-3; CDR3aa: CAISEPPQSYEQYF; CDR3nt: TGTGCCATCAGTGAGCCACCACAAAGCTACGAGCAGTACTTC
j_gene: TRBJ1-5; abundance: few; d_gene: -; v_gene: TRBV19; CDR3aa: CASSTPGDQPQHF; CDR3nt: TGTGCCAGTAGTACCCCCGGGGACCAGCCCCAGCATTTT
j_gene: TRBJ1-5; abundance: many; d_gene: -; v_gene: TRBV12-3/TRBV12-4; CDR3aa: CASSLWSNQPQHF; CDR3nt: TGTGCCAGCAGTTTGTGGAGCAATCAGCCCCAGCATTTT
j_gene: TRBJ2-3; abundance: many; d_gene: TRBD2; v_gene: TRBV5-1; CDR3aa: CASSTGTSGGTDTQYF; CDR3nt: TGCGCCAGCAGCACCGGGACTAGCGGCGGCACAGATACGCAGTATTTT
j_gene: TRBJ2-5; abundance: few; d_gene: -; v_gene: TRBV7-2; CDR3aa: CASSRNRGNRETQYF; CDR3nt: TGTGCCAGCAGCCGAAACAGAGGGAATCGAGAGACCCAGTACTTC
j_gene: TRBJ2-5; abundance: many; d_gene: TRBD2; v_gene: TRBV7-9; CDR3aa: CASSLVRGGQETQYF; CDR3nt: TGTGCCAGCAGCCTCGTCCGCGGGGGACAAGAGACCCAGTACTTC
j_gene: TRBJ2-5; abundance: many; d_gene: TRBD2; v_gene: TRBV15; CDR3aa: CATSSWTSGFQETQYF; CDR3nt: TGTGCCACCAGCAGCTGGACTAGCGGGTTTCAAGAGACCCAGTACTTC
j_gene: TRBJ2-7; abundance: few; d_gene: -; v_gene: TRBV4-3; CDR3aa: CASSQATDRPAYEQYF; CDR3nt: TGCGCCAGCAGCCAAGCGACCGACAGGCCAGCCTACGAGCAGTACTTC
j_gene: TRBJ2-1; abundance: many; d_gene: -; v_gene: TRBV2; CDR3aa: CASLDRRSYNEQFF; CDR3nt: TGTGCCAGCCTGGACCGCCGCTCCTACAATGAGCAGTTCTTC
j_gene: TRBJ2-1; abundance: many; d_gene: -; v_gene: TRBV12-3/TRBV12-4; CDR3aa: CASNSGEDRSSNEQFF; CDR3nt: TGTGCCAGCAATTCAGGGGAGGACCGTTCGAGTAATGAGCAGTTCTTC
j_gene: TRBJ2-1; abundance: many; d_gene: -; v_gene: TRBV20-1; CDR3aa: CSARKNYNEQFF; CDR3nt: TGCAGTGCTAGGAAGAATTACAATGAGCAGTTCTTC
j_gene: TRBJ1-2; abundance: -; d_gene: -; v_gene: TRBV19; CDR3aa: CASSIGSNYGYTF; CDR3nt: TGTGCCAGTAGTATCGGGAGTAACTATGGCTACACCTTC
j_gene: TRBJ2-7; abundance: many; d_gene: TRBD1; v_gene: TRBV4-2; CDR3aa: CASSQDRRQGGYEQYF; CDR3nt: TGTGCCAGCAGCCAAGATCGTCGACAGGGTGGATACGAGCAGTACTTC
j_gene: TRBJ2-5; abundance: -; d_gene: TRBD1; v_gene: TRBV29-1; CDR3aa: CSVQQGARETQYF; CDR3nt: TGCAGCGTTCAGCAGGGGGCCCGAGAGACCCAGTACTTC
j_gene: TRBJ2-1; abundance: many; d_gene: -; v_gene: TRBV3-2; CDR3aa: CASSQVGGLAGRRGNEQFF; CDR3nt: TGTGCCAGCAGCCAAGTGGGAGGACTAGCGGGAAGGAGAGGCAATGAGCAGTTCTTC
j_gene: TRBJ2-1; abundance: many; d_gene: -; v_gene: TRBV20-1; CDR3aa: CSAREPPTYRSLNEQFF; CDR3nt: TGCAGTGCTAGAGAGCCACCGACCTACAGGAGCCTCAATGAGCAGTTCTTC
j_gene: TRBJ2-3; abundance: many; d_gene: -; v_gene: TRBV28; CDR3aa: CASLARTASTDTQYF; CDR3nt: TGTGCCAGCCTCGCTCGGACAGCTAGCACAGATACGCAGTATTTT
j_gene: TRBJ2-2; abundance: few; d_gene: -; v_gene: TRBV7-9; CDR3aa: CASSPGIYGELFF; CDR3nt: TGTGCCAGCAGCCCGGGGATCTACGGGGAGCTGTTTTTT
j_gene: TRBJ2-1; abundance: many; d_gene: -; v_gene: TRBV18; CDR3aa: CASSPRGFEQFF; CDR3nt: TGTGCCAGCTCACCACGAGGGTTTGAGCAGTTCTTC
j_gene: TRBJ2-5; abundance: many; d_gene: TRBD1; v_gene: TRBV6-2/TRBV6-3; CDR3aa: CAREDRPRQETQYF; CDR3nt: TGTGCCAGAGAGGACAGGCCGCGACAAGAGACCCAGTACTTC
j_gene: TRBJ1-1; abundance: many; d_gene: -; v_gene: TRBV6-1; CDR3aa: CASRESGPTTNTEAFF; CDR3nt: TGTGCCAGCAGGGAGAGTGGACCTACTACGAACACTGAAGCTTTCTTT
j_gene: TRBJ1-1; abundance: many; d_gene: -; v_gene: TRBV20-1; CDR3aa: CSARGPGRGTEAFF; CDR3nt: TGCAGTGCTAGAGGCCCAGGGCGAGGAACTGAAGCTTTCTTT
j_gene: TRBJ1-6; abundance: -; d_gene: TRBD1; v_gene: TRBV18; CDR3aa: CASSQQGELNSPLHF; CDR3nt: TGTGCCAGCTCACAACAGGGGGAACTTAATTCACCCCTCCACTTT
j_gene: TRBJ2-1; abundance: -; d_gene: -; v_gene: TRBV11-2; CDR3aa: CASSLNPHEADNEQFF; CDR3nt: TGTGCCAGCAGCTTAAATCCACACGAAGCCGACAATGAGCAGTTCTTC
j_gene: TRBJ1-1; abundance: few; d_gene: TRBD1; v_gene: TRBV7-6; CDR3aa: CASSRGQAPIVGDTEAFF; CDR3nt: TGTGCCAGCAGCCGCGGACAGGCACCGATAGTAGGAGACACTGAAGCTTTCTTT
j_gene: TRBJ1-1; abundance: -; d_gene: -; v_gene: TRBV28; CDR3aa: CASSLGWVEAFF; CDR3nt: TGTGCCAGCAGTTTAGGTTGGGTTGAAGCTTTCTTT
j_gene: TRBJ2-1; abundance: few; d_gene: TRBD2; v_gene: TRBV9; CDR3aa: CASSVALAGGEQFF; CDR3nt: TGTGCCAGCAGCGTAGCACTAGCGGGGGGGGAGCAGTTCTTC
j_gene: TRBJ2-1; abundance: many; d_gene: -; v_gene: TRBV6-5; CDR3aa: CASRSRTGYNEQFF; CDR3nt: TGTGCCAGCAGGAGTAGAACAGGCTACAATGAGCAGTTCTTC